The present TCR beta chain was sequenced within a study of blood T cell repertoires in COVID-19. Study background: The origin of the acute and convalescent COVID-19 samples was the United States, Italy and Spain.

V lost 6 bases and J 1 base, leaving 15 bases between the germline ends. The CDR3 sequence is 15 residues long. Looked up from germline, CDR1 is LNHDA and CDR2 is SQIVND (reference sequence). Profiled with immunoSEQ multiplex PCR; TCRdb holds only in-frame clones, not every one. The profile shows several thousand clones, around 80% of them singletons. The specimen was peripheral blood. The receptor comes from a human donor in a cohort sampled during active COVID-19. V gene TRBV19 combines with J gene TRBJ2-5, with D maybe TRBD2 (6 bases). The CDR3 DNA sequence: TGTGCCAGTAGCGGAAGTGGGGACTTCCAAGAGACCCAGTACTTC. As protein: CASSGSGDFQETQYF. The variable domain in full, with the rest retrieved from reference TRBV19 and TRBJ2-5, is DGGITQSPKYLFRKEGQNVTLSCEQNLNHDAMYWYRQDPGQGLRLIYYSQIVNDFQKGDIAEGYSVSREKKESFPLTVTSAQKNPTAFYLCASSGSGDFQETQYFGPGTRLLVL.